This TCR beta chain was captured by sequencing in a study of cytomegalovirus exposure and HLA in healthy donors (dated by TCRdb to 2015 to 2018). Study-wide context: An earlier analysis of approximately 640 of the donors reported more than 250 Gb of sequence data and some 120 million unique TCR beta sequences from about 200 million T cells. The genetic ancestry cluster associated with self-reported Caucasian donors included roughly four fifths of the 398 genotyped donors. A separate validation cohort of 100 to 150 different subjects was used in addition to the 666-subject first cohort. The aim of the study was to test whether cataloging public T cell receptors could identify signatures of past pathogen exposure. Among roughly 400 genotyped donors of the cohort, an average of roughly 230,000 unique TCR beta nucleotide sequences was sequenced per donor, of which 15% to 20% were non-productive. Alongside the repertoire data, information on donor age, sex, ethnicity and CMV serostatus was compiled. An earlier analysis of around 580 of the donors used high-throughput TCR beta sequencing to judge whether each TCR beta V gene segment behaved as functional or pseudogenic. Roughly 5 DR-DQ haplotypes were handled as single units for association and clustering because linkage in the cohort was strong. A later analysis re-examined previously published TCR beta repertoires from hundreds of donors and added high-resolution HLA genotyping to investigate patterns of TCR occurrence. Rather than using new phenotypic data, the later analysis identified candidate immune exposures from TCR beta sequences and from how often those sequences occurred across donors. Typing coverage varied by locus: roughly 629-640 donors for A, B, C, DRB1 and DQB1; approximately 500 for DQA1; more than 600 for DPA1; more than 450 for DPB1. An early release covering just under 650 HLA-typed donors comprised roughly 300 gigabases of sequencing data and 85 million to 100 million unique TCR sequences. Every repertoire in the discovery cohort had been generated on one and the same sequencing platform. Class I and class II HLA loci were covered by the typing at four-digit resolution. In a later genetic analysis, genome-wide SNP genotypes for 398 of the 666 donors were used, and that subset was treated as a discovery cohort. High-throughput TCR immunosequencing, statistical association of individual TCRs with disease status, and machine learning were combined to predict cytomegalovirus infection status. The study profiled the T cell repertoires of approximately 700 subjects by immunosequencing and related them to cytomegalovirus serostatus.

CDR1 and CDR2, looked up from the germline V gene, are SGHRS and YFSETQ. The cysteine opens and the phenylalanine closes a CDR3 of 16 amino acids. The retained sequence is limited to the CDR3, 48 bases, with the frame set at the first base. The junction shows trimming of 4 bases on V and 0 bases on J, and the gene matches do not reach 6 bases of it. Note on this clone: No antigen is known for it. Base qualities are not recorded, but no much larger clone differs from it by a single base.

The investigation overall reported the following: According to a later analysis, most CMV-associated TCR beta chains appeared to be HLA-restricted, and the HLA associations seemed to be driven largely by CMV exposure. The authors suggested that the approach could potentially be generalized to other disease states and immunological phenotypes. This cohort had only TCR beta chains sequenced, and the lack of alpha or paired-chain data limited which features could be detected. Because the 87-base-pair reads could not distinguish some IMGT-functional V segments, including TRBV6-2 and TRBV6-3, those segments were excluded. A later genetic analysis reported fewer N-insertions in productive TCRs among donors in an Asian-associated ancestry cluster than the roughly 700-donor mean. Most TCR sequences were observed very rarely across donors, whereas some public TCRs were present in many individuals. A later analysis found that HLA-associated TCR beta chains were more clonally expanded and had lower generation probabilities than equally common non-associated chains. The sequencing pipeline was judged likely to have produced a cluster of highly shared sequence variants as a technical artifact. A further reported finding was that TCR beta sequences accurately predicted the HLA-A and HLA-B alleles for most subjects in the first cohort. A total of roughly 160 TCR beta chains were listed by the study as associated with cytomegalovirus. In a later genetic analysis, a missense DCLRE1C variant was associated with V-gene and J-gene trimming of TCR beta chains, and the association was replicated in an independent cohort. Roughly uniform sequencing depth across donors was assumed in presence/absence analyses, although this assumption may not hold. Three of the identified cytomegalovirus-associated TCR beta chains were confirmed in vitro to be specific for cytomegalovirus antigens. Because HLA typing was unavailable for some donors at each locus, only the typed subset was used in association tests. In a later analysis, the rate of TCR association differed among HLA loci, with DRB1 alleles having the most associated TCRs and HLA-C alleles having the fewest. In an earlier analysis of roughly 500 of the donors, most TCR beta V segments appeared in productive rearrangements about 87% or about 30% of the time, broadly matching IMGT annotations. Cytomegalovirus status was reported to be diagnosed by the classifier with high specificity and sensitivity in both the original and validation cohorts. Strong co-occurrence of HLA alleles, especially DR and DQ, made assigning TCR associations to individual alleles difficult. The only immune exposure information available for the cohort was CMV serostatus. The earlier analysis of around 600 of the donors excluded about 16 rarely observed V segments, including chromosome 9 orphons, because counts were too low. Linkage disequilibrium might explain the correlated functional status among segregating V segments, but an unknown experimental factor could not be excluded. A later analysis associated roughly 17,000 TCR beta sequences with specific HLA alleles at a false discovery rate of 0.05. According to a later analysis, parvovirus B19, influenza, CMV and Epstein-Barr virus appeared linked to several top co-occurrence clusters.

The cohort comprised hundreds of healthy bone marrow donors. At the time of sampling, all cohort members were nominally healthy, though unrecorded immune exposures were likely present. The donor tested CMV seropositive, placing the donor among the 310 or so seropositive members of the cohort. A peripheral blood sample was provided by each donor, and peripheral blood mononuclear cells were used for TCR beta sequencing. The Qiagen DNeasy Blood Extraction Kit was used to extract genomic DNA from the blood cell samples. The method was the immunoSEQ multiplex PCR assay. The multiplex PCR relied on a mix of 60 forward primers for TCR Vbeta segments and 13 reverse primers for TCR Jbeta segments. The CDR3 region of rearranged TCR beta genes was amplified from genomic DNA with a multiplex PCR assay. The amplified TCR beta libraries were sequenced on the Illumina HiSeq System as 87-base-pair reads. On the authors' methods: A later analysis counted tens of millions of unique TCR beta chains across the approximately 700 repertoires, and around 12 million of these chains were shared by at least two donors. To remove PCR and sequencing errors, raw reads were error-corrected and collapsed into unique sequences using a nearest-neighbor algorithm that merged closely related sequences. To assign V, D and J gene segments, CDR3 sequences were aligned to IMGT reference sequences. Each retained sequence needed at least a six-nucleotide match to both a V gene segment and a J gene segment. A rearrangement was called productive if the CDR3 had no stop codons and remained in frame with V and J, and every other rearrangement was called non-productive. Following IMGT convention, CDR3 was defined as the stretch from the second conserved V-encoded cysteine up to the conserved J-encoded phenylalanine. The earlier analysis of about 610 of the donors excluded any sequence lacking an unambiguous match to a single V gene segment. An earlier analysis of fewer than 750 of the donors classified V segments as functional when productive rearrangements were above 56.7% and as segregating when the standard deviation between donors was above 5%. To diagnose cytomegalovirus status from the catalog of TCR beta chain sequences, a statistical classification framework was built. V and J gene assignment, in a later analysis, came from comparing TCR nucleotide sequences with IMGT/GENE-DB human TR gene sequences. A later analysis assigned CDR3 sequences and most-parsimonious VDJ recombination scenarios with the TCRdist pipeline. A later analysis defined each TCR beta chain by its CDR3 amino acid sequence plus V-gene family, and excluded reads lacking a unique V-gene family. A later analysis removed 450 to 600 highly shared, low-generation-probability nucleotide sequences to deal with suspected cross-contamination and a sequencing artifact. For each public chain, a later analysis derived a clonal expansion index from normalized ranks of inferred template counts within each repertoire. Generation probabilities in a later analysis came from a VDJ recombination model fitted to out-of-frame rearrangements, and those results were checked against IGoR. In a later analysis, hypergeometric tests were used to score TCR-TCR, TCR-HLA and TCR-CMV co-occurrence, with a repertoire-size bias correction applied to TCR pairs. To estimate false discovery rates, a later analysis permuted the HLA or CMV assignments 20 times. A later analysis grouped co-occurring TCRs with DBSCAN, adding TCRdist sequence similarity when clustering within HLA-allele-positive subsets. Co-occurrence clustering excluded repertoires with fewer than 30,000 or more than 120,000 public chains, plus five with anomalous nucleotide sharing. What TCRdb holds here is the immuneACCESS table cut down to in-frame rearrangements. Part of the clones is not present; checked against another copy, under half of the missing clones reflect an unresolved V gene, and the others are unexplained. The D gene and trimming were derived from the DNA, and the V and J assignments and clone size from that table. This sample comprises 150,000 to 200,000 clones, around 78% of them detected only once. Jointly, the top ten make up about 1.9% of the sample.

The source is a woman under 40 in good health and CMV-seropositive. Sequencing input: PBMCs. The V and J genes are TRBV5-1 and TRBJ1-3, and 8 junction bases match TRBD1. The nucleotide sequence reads TGCGCCAGCAGCATGCAAGGACAGGGCTCTGGAAACACCATATATTTT. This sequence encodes CASSMQGQGSGNTIYF.